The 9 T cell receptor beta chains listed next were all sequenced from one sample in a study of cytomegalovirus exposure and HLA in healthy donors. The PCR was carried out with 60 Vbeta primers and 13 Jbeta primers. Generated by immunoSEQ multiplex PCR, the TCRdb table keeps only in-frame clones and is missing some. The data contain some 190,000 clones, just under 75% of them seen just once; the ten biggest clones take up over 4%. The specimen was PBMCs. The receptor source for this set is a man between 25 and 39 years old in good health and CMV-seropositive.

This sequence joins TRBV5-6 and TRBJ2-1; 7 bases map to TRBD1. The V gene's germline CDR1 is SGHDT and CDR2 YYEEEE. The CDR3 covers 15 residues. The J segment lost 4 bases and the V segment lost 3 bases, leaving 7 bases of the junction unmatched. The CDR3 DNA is TGTGCCAGCAGCTCTTTCCGGGACAGATACAATGAGCAGTTCTTC. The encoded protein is CASSSFRDRYNEQFF.

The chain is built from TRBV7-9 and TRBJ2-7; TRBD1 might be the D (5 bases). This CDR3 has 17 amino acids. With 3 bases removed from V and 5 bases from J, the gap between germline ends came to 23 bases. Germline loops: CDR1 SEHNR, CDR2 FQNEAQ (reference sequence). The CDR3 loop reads CASSLGQGTPIRDEQYF. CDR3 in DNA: TGTGCCAGCAGCTTGGGGCAAGGCACCCCCATTCGGGACGAGCAGTACTTC.

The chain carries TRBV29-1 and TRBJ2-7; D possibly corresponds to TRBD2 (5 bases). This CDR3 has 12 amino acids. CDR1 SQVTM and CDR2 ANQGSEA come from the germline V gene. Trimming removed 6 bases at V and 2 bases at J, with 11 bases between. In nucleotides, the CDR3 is TGCAGCGTGACCGGACTTACCTACGAGCAGTACTTC. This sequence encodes CSVTGLTYEQYF.

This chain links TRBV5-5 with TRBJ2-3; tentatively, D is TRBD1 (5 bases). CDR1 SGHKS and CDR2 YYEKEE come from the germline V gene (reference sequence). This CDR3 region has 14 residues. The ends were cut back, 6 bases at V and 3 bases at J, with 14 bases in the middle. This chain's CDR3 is CASNPLGPTDTQYF. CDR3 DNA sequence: TGTGCCAGCAATCCACTGGGGCCAACAGATACGCAGTATTTT.

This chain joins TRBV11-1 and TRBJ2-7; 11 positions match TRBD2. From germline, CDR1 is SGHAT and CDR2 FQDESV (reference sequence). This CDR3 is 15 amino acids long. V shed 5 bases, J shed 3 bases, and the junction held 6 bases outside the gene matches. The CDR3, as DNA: TGTGCCAGCAGCGCGGGGACTAGCGGAGTCTACGAGCAGTACTTC. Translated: CASSAGTSGVYEQYF.

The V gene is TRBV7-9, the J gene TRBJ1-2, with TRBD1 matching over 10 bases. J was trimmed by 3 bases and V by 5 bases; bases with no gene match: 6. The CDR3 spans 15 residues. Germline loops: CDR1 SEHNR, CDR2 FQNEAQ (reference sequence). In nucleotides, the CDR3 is TGTGCCAGCAGCGACGGACAGGGGGAGGACTATGGCTACACCTTC. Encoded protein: CASSDGQGEDYGYTF.

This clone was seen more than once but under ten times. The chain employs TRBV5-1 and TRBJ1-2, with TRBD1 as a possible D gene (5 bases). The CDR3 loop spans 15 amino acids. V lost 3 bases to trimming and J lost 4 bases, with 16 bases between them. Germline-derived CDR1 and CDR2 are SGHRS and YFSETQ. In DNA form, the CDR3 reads TGCGCCAGCAGCTCCACGGGGGGGGAAGGCTATGGCTACACCTTC. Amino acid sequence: CASSSTGGEGYGYTF. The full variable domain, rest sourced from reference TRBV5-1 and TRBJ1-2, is KAGVTQTPRYLIKTRGQQVTLSCSPISGHRSVSWYQQTPGQGLQFLFEYFSETQRNKGNFPGRFSGRQFSNSRSEMNVSTLELGDSALYLCASSSTGGEGYGYTFGSGTRLTVV.

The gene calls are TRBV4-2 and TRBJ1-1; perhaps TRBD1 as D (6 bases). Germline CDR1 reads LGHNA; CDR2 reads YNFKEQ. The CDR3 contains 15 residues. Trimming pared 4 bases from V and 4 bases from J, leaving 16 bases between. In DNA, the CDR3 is TGTGCCAGCAGCCGCCAAACAGGGCTCGGCACTGAAGCTTTCTTT. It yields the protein CASSRQTGLGTEAFF.

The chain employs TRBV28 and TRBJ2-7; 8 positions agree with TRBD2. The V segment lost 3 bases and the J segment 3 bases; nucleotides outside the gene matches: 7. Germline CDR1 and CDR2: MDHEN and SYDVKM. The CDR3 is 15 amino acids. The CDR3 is CASSFEGGRLYEQYF. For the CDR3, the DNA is TGTGCCAGCAGTTTCGAGGGCGGGAGGCTCTACGAGCAGTACTTC.